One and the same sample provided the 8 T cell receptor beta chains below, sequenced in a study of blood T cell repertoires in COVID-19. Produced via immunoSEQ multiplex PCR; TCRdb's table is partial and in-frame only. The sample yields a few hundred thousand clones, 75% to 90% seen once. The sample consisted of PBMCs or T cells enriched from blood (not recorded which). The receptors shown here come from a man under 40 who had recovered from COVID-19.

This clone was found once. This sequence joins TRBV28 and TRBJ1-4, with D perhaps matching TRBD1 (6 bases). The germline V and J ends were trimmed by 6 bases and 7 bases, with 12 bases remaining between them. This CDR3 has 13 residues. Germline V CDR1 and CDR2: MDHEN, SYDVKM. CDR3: CASRETGTEKLFF. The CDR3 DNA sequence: TGTGCCAGCAGAGAAACAGGGACTGAAAAACTGTTTTTT. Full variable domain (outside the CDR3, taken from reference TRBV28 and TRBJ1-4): DVKVTQSSRYLVKRTGEKVFLECVQDMDHENMFWYRQDPGLGLRLIYFSYDVKMKEKGDIPEGYSVSREKKERFSLILESASTNQTSMYLCASRETGTEKLFFGSGTQLSVL.

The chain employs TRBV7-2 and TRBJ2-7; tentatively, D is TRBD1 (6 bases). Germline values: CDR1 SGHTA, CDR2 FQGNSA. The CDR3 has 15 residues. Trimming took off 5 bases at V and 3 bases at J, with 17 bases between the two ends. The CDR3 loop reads CASSTSTGIHYEQYF. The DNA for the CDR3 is TGTGCCAGCAGCACCTCCACAGGGATACACTACGAGCAGTACTTC. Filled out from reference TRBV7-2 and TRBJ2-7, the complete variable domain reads GAGVSQSPSNKVTEKGKDVELRCDPISGHTALYWYRQSLGQGLEFLIYFQGNSAPDKSGLPSDRFSAERTGGSVSTLTIQRTQQEDSAVYLCASSTSTGIHYEQYFGPGTRLTVT.

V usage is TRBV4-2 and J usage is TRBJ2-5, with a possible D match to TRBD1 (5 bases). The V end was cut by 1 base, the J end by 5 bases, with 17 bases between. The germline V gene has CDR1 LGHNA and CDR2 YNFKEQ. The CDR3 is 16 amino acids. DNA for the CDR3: TGTGCCAGCAGCCAAGTACCGCCCGGTACAGGCGAGACCCAGTACTTC. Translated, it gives CASSQVPPGTGETQYF.

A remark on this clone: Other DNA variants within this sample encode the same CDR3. The DNA of the CDR3 is TGCAGTGCTAGTAGGCAGGGGAGCTCTGGGGCCAACGTCCTGACTTTC. Residues: CSASRQGSSGANVLTF. The chain employs TRBV20-1 and TRBJ2-6; D might be TRBD1 (6 bases). The CDR3 is 16 residues long. The V gene's germline CDR1 is DFQATT and CDR2 SNEGSKA (reference sequence). V was cut by 3 bases and J by 0 bases, with 12 bases left in between.

The CDR3 DNA sequence: TGCGCCAGCAGCCGCCTAACTCCCGGGACAGGGCTCGTTCGAAGCAATCAGCCCCAGCATTTT. This sequence encodes CASSRLTPGTGLVRSNQPQHF. The chain couples TRBV4-1 to TRBJ1-5; 9 nucleotides agree with TRBD1. The CDR3 extends over 21 amino acids. CDR1 MGHRA and CDR2 YSYEKL come from the germline V gene. V was clipped by 4 bases and J by 1 base; unmatched bases: 20.

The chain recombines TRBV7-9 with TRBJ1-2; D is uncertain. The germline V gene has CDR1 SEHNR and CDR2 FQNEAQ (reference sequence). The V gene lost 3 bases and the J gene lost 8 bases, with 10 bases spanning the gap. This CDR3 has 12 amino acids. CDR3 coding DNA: TGTGCCAGCAGCTTCAGGCAGAAGGGCTACACCTTC. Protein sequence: CASSFRQKGYTF.

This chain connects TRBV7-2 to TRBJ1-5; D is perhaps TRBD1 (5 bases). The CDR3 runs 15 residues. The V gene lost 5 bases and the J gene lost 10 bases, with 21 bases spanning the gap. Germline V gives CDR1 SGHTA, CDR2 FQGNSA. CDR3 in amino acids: CASSPGGGGGKPQHF. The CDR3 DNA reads TGTGCCAGCAGCCCAGGTGGGGGTGGCGGGAAACCCCAGCATTTT.

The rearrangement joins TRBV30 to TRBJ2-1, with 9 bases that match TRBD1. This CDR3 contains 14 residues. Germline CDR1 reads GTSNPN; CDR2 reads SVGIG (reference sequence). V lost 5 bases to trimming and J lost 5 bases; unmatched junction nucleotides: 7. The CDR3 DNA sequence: TGTGCCTGGGGCCCGGGACAGGGAGACAATGAGCAGTTCTTC. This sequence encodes CAWGPGQGDNEQFF.